This TCR beta chain comes out of a study of Tregs in tolerant kidney transplant recipients. Sequencing was performed with immunoSEQ multiplex PCR; in TCRdb, only in-frame clones are kept and a portion is missing. The sample shows about 46,000 clones, roughly 89% of them seen only once. Findings and caveats of the study: Validation in larger populations is needed because few patients were studied.

The CDR3 is 16 amino acids. For this clone: The antigen is unknown.

The receptor's source is a human donor in good health. Sequenced sample: Tregs from blood. The gene calls are TRBV21-1 and TRBJ1-6. TRBV21-1 is tagged as a pseudogene. CDR3: CASSLGGSSYNSPLHF. The CDR3 DNA reads TGTGCCAGCAGCCTTGGGGGGAGCTCCTATAATTCACCCCTCCACTTT.